The 9 T cell receptor beta chains below come from one sample, sequenced in a study of radiotherapy plus CTLA-4 blockade in lung cancer. The protocol was immunoSEQ multiplex PCR, while the TCRdb copy is restricted to in-frame clones and leaves out a portion. The sample includes 95,000 to 150,000 clones, approximately 90% of them seen just once. The sample here was peripheral blood, taken from a patient treated with radiotherapy plus ipilimumab. The receptors here all came from a human donor with non-small cell lung cancer that progressed on radiotherapy plus ipilimumab.

CDR3 sequence reads: CASSPLTGAVTEAFF. CDR3 bases: TGCGCCAGCAGCCCGCTGACAGGGGCAGTTACTGAAGCTTTCTTT. This rearrangement joins TRBV5-1 to TRBJ1-1, with 8 bases that match TRBD1. The germline gives CDR1 SGHRS, CDR2 YFSETQ. V trimming: 4 bases; J trimming: 5 bases; junction bases outside the gene matches: 10. This CDR3 region has 15 residues.

J is TRBJ2-2 and V is TRBV11-3; 8 positions agree with TRBD2. The CDR3 is made up of 15 amino acids. CDR1 is SGHNT and CDR2 is YENEEA in the germline V gene. V dropped 6 bases and J dropped 5; count of bases not matched to a gene: 8. CDR3 in DNA: TGTGCCAGCAGTTTTCGGGAGGGCCTTACCGGGGAGCTGTTTTTT. It is translated as CASSFREGLTGELFF.

The rearrangement joins TRBV15 to TRBJ1-4; perhaps TRBD1 as D (5 bases). The CDR3 consists of 15 residues. Per the germline V gene, CDR1 is LNHNV and CDR2 is YYDKDF (reference sequence). Between the trimmed V and J ends, which lost 1 base and 4 bases, there was a span of 10 bases. CDR3 loop: CATSRGRGGNEKLFF. For the CDR3, the DNA is TGTGCCACCAGCAGAGGGAGGGGCGGTAATGAAAAACTGTTTTTT.

The J gene is TRBJ2-1, the V gene TRBV29-1; D is possibly TRBD2 (6 bases). Germline CDR1 is SQVTM and CDR2 is ANQGSEA. V was clipped by 3 bases and J by 4 bases, with 13 bases between them. The CDR3 has 14 amino acids. The CDR3 DNA follows: TGCAGCGTTGACCCAGCGGGCCTTTACAATGAGCAGTTCTTC. Residues: CSVDPAGLYNEQFF.

The J gene is TRBJ2-2, the V gene TRBV7-9, with a weak D call TRBD1 (6 bases). Deletions cut 6 bases from V and 1 base from J, with 9 bases between. The CDR3 runs 14 residues. Per germline, CDR1 SEHNR and CDR2 FQNEAQ (reference sequence). The CDR3 DNA is TGTGCCAGCAGAAACAGGGAGAACACCGGGGAGCTGTTTTTT. It encodes CASRNRENTGELFF. The full variable domain, its missing parts supplied by reference TRBV7-9 and TRBJ2-2, is DTGVSQNPRHKITKRGQNVTFRCDPISEHNRLYWYRQTLGQGPEFLTYFQNEAQLEKSRLLSDRFSAERPKGSFSTLEIQRTEQGDSAMYLCASRNRENTGELFFGEGSRLTVL.

The chain uses TRBV7-6 and TRBJ2-2, with TRBD2 identical over 11 bases. The CDR3 loop spans 17 amino acids. V trimming: 5 bases; J trimming: 4 bases; junction bases outside the gene matches: 9. The germline CDR1 and CDR2 sequences are SGHVS and FNYEAQ. CDR3 nucleotide sequence: TGTGCCAGCAGCGCGCCGGGACTAGCGGATAGCACCGGGGAGCTGTTTTTT. Translated: CASSAPGLADSTGELFF.

The rearrangement links TRBV27 to TRBJ1-4, with TRBD1 matching 8 bases. Germline V CDR1 and CDR2: MNHEY, SMNVEV (reference sequence). The CDR3 contains 14 residues. V dropped 5 bases and J dropped 7; count of bases not matched to a gene: 6. The CDR3 coding sequence is TGTGCCAGCAGTGCAGGGGGCGAGTTTGAAAAACTGTTTTTT. Residues: CASSAGGEFEKLFF.

The CDR3 DNA reads TGTGCCTGGAGTGTTTTCGGTCTAGGCCCCGAGGATATCTCCACAGATACGCAGTATTTT. Protein product: CAWSVFGLGPEDISTDTQYF. V is TRBV30 and J is TRBJ2-3, with unresolved D. The V end was cut by 0 bases, the J end by 2 bases, with 27 bases between. Germline V CDR1 and CDR2: GTSNPN, SVGIG (reference sequence). CDR3 length equals 20 residues. The variable domain in full, completed from reference TRBV30 and TRBJ2-3, reads SQTIHQWPATLVQPVGSPLSLECTVEGTSNPNLYWYRQAAGRGLQLLFYSVGIGQISSEVPQNLSASRPQDRQFILSSKKLLLSDSGFYLCAWSVFGLGPEDISTDTQYFGPGTRLTVL.

This clone was recorded a few times. The rearrangement joins TRBV7-9 to TRBJ1-3; unclear D gene. CDR1 is SEHNR and CDR2 is FQNEAQ in the germline V gene (reference sequence). The V end was cut by 8 bases, the J end by 0 bases, with 8 bases between. CDR3 size: 13 residues. The CDR3 nucleotides are TGTGCCAGCCCCGGAAACTCTGGAAACACCATATATTTT. Protein sequence: CASPGNSGNTIYF.